Listed here are 3 T cell receptor beta chains from one sample, sequenced in a study of T-cell memory formation after mild COVID-19. TCRdb redid the calling of the 5' RACE reads with MiXCR, one entry per CDR3 protein. The sample has 150,000 to 200,000 distinct CDR3 sequences, approximately 14% seen once. Material for sequencing was PBMCs or a T cell subset sorted from them (not recorded which). The receptors derive from an adult woman who had mild COVID-19 (a few samples of this study predate the infection). Cell type and time point are not known.

This clonotype was counted between two and nine times. This chain joins TRBV4-1 and TRBJ1-4, with D possibly matching TRBD1 (6 bases). The CDR3 extends over 15 amino acids. Germline V gene lookup returns CDR1 MGHRA and CDR2 YSYEKL. Trimming left V 1 base short and J 8 bases short, with 14 bases between. Written as DNA, the CDR3 is TGCGCCAGCAGCCAAGTCGGGCAGGGGAGAGAAAAACTGTTTTTT. This gives the protein CASSQVGQGREKLFF.

This chain links TRBV5-1 with TRBJ2-3; D is perhaps TRBD1 or TRBD2 (5 bases each). Trimming cost V 7 bases and J 0 bases, with 15 bases left between them. Per the germline V gene, CDR1 is SGHRS and CDR2 is YFSETQ. This CDR3 spans 15 amino acids. The CDR3 is CASSGRGDSTDTQYF. The DNA for the CDR3 is TGCGCCAGCTCTGGCCGGGGCGACAGCACAGATACGCAGTATTTT.

V is TRBV5-5 and J is TRBJ2-7; 11 bases line up with TRBD1. V was clipped by 4 bases and J by 2 bases; unmatched bases: 2. This CDR3 has 14 amino acids. From germline, CDR1 is SGHKS and CDR2 YYEKEE (reference sequence). CDR3 nucleotides: TGTGCCAGCAGCATGGGACAGGGGGCCTACGAGCAGTACTTC. Translated: CASSMGQGAYEQYF.